The 14 T cell receptor beta chains below were found in one sample sequenced in a study of blood T cell repertoires in COVID-19. The method was immunoSEQ multiplex PCR; TCRdb's version includes in-frame clones alone and lacks a portion of them. Here the sample spans fewer than 55,000 clones, under 85% being singletons. What was sequenced was peripheral blood. These receptors were obtained from a man between 65 and 85 years old with active COVID-19.

The table lists this clone with a count of one. This chain uses TRBV7-9 with TRBJ2-2, with D possibly being TRBD1 (6 bases). Germline values: CDR1 SEHNR, CDR2 FQNEAQ (reference sequence). V was trimmed by 5 bases and J by 2 bases, leaving 15 bases between them. There are 16 residues in the CDR3. The CDR3 sequence is CASSHPPGANTGELFF. Here the CDR3 DNA reads TGTGCCAGCAGCCACCCCCCAGGGGCCAACACCGGGGAGCTGTTTTTT.

This clone was detected once. The chain recombines TRBV7-9 with TRBJ1-6; D is possibly TRBD1 (5 bases). Trimming removed 0 bases from V and 0 bases from J, with 6 bases in between. Germline CDR1 and CDR2: SEHNR and FQNEAQ (reference sequence). This CDR3 is built from 16 residues. The CDR3 DNA follows: TGTGCCAGCAGCTTAGCGGGGGGCTCCTATAATTCACCCCTCCACTTT. This translates into CASSLAGGSYNSPLHF.

The chain has TRBV5-6 and TRBJ1-5; possible D gene TRBD1, 6 bases. The CDR3 length is 15 residues. Trimming removed 1 base from V and 0 bases from J, with 8 bases in between. Germline V gene sequence: CDR1 SGHDT, CDR2 YYEEEE. The CDR3 reads CASSLSGDSNQPQHF. The CDR3 DNA is TGTGCCAGCAGCTTGTCAGGGGATAGCAATCAGCCCCAGCATTTT.

The rearrangement joins TRBV27 to TRBJ2-7, with 11 nucleotides matching TRBD1. The CDR3 sequence is 14 residues long. Germline V gene data show CDR1 as MNHEY and CDR2 as SMNVEV (reference sequence). V shed 5 bases and J 3 bases; nucleotides not matched to a gene: 3. The CDR3 protein is CASSPGTGGYEQYF. CDR3 DNA sequence: TGTGCCAGCAGTCCTGGGACAGGGGGCTACGAGCAGTACTTC.

The V gene is TRBV30, the J gene TRBJ1-1; 11 positions agree with TRBD1. The CDR3 runs to 16 residues. The germline CDR1 and CDR2 sequences are GTSNPN and SVGIG (reference sequence). Trimming cost V 5 bases and J 1 base; bases outside gene matches: 9. Here the CDR3 reads CAWRRDRGFGNTEAFF. As DNA, the CDR3 is TGTGCCTGGCGCCGGGACAGGGGGTTTGGGAACACTGAAGCTTTCTTT.

This rearrangement joins TRBV27 to TRBJ1-5, with 7 bases matching TRBD1. Germline CDR1 and CDR2: MNHEY and SMNVEV (reference sequence). With V trimmed by 3 bases and J by 2 bases, 4 bases remained unmatched. CDR3 length: 15 amino acids. CDR3 sequence (DNA): TGTGCCAGCAGTTTCCTTGGACAGGGCAATCAGCCCCAGCATTTT. Translated: CASSFLGQGNQPQHF.

The chain links TRBV6-5 to TRBJ2-7, with 7 positions matching TRBD1. From germline, CDR1 is MNHEY and CDR2 SVGAGI. The CDR3 is made up of 14 amino acids. The ends lost 6 bases at V and 0 bases at J; junction bases unmatched: 5. CDR3 amino acids: CASRLTGTSYEQYF. CDR3 DNA: TGTGCCAGCAGGCTGACAGGGACCTCCTACGAGCAGTACTTC.

The V gene is TRBV24-1, the J gene TRBJ2-1, with 9 bases identical to TRBD2. This CDR3 is built from 18 residues. Germline V gene lookup returns CDR1 KGHDR and CDR2 SFDVKD. V shed 4 bases, J shed 2 bases, and the junction held 11 bases outside the gene matches. The CDR3 DNA reads TGTGCCACCAGTGACCTTAGCGGGGGAGCCCTGCCCTACAATGAGCAGTTCTTC. This gives the protein CATSDLSGGALPYNEQFF.

The genes are TRBV5-1 and TRBJ2-2; D not resolved. V was clipped by 0 bases and J by 4 bases, with 13 bases between them. This CDR3 spans 16 amino acids. The germline V gene has CDR1 SGHRS and CDR2 YFSETQ. This chain's CDR3 is CASSLASSAGTGELFF. CDR3 sequence (DNA): TGCGCCAGCAGCTTGGCCTCCAGCGCCGGCACCGGGGAGCTGTTTTTT.

This clone appeared a single time. This sequence joins TRBV7-2 and TRBJ2-1, with 10 bases aligning to TRBD2. Germline V gene sequence: CDR1 SGHTA, CDR2 FQGNSA. J lost 5 bases, V lost 5 bases, and 18 bases had no gene match. CDR3 size: 19 residues. This CDR3 reads CASSPLRKQRGGRNNEQFF. For the CDR3, the DNA is TGTGCCAGCAGCCCATTGCGGAAACAGCGGGGGGGGAGAAACAATGAGCAGTTCTTC.

The CDR3 region has the DNA TGTGCCAGTAGGGGACTAGCGGGGGCCTCCTACAATGAGCAGTTCTTC. It translates to CASRGLAGASYNEQFF. The V gene is TRBV19, the J gene TRBJ2-1, with 14 bases that match TRBD2. V shed 6 bases and J 0 bases; nucleotides not matched to a gene: 1. This CDR3 spans 16 amino acids. The germline gives CDR1 LNHDA, CDR2 SQIVND (reference sequence).

V and J are TRBV12-5 and TRBJ2-7; the D gene is possibly TRBD1 (5 bases). The length of the CDR3 is 17 residues. The V and J ends lost 1 base and 2 bases respectively, with 18 bases between them. The V gene's germline CDR1 is LGHNT and CDR2 FRNRAP. CDR3 nucleotides: TGTGCTAGTGGTTTGGATTCCTCAGGGAATTCTCCCTACGAGCAGTACTTC. It yields the protein CASGLDSSGNSPYEQYF.

This chain uses TRBV28 with TRBJ2-7; TRBD1 aligns across 8 bases. Germline V gives CDR1 MDHEN, CDR2 SYDVKM. The junction had 6 bases not matched to a gene; V was cut back by 6 bases and J by 5 bases. The CDR3 totals 13 residues. CDR3 DNA: TGTGCCAGCAGGGACAGGGTTGCCCACGAGCAGTACTTC. Its translation: CASRDRVAHEQYF.

The CDR3 is CASSENWTGLNSPLHF. The DNA for the CDR3 is TGTGCCAGCAGTGAAAATTGGACAGGCCTAAATTCACCCCTCCACTTT. The rearrangement uses TRBV6-1 and TRBJ1-6; TRBD1 aligns across 7 bases. J gave up 7 bases and V 2 bases, and 8 bases lay outside the gene matches. The CDR3 contains 16 residues. Germline V lookup: CDR1 MNHNS, CDR2 SASEGT.